This TCR beta chain came from a study of memory CD4+ T cells and cytomegalovirus serostatus. The data were produced by immunoSEQ multiplex PCR, yet TCRdb's version contains in-frame clones alone and is incomplete. The table records 40,000 to 55,000 clones, about 80% of them present only once. Germline V lookup: CDR1 WSHSY, CDR2 SAAADI. CDR3 length: 15 residues. V shed 2 bases and J 4 bases; nucleotides not matched to a gene: 5. The sort gate was single viable CD3+CD4+CD8-CD45RO+ cells for memory CD4+ T cells. The clonotype comes from an adult in good health and CMV-seropositive. Sequenced: memory CD4+ T cells from blood. The chain has TRBV10-2 and TRBJ1-1; 9 positions match TRBD1. The CDR3 protein is CASSEPGQGLTEAFF. CDR3 in DNA: TGCGCCAGCAGTGAGCCGGGACAGGGACTCACTGAAGCTTTCTTT.